One sample yielded the 29 T cell receptor beta chains listed below, sequenced in a study of blood T cell repertoires in COVID-19. Libraries were prepared by immunoSEQ multiplex PCR; TCRdb keeps only in-frame clonotypes and omits some of them. Of approximately 480,000 clones in the sample, around 87% were seen once. The sample was PBMCs or T cells enriched from blood (not recorded which). The source of these receptors is a young woman who had recovered from COVID-19.

J is TRBJ1-1 and V is TRBV6-4; the D gene is possibly TRBD1 (6 bases). CDR3 size: 15 residues. Germline V lookup: CDR1 MRHNA, CDR2 SNTAGT. Between the trimmed V and J ends, which lost 5 bases and 3 bases, there was a span of 16 bases. CDR3 coding DNA: TGTGCCAGCAGTCCCACAGGGTCAGGGGACACTGAAGCTTTCTTT. Protein sequence: CASSPTGSGDTEAFF.

The chain joins TRBV7-9 to TRBJ2-1, with 9 bases that match TRBD1. The trim removed 1 base at V and 7 bases at J, leaving 8 bases unmatched. Germline CDR1 is SEHNR and CDR2 is FQNEAQ (reference sequence). The CDR3 has 16 amino acids. The CDR3 region has the DNA TGTGCCAGCAGCTTAGGTTTCGGACAGGGGCGGAATGAGCAGTTCTTC. Translated: CASSLGFGQGRNEQFF. Variable domain in full (rest from reference TRBV7-9 and TRBJ2-1): DTGVSQNPRHKITKRGQNVTFRCDPISEHNRLYWYRQTLGQGPEFLTYFQNEAQLEKSRLLSDRFSAERPKGSFSTLEIQRTEQGDSAMYLCASSLGFGQGRNEQFFGPGTRLTVL.

CDR3 coding DNA: TGCGCCAGCAGCCAAGATACGGGGGACTATCAGCCCCAGCATTTT. It encodes CASSQDTGDYQPQHF. V gene TRBV4-1 combines with J gene TRBJ1-5, with D perhaps matching TRBD1 (5 bases). With 0 bases removed from V and 5 bases from J, the gap between germline ends came to 11 bases. This CDR3 region has 15 residues. CDR1 is MGHRA and CDR2 is YSYEKL in the germline V gene.

V and J are TRBV6-1 and TRBJ1-3; perhaps TRBD1 as D (5 bases). The CDR3 consists of 16 residues. V shed 3 bases and J shed 0 bases, with 12 bases lying between them. Germline V gives CDR1 MNHNS, CDR2 SASEGT. CDR3 DNA: TGTGCCAGCAGTGACGGGGGGGACCCCTCTGGAAACACCATATATTTT. This translates into CASSDGGDPSGNTIYF.

This clone has a handful of counts. The chain uses TRBV12-3 or TRBV12-4 and TRBJ1-2; D unresolved. The CDR3 is made up of 13 amino acids. V lost 5 bases and J lost 4, with 11 bases in between. The CDR3 region has the DNA TGTGCCAGCAGTCTCACTTATTCCTATGGCTACACCTTC. It yields the protein CASSLTYSYGYTF.

The chain carries TRBV6-5 and TRBJ1-2; 8 bases line up with TRBD1. CDR1 is MNHEY and CDR2 is SVGAGI in the germline V gene. This CDR3 contains 14 residues. With V trimmed by 7 bases and J by 4 bases, 8 bases remained unmatched. The CDR3 DNA sequence: TGTGCCAGCATCACCGACAGGGGATTCTATGGCTACACCTTC. Its translation: CASITDRGFYGYTF.

As for this clone: One end of the junction does not line up with germline, which may come from a read error. The rearrangement joins TRBV18 to TRBJ1-2, with TRBD1 as a possible D gene (6 bases). The CDR3 totals 14 residues. Germline V CDR1 and CDR2: KGHSH, LQKENI. CDR3 sequence (DNA): TGTGCCAGCGCACCACCACAGGGTGGGTATGGCTACACCTTC. This encodes CASAPPQGGYGYTF.

This clone was seen more than once but under ten times. J is TRBJ2-7 and V is TRBV4-1; 13 nucleotides match TRBD2. Germline CDR1 MGHRA, CDR2 YSYEKL. V shed 1 base, J shed 6 bases, and the junction held 6 bases outside the gene matches. The CDR3 loop spans 16 amino acids. In DNA form, the CDR3 reads TGCGCCAGCAGCCAAGTACTAGCGGGGGGGTCTAGCGAGCAGTACTTC. Translation: CASSQVLAGGSSEQYF.

The chain carries TRBV5-6 and TRBJ1-1, with TRBD1 matching over 10 bases. This CDR3 spans 15 amino acids. Germline assignment: CDR1 SGHDT and CDR2 YYEEEE. V shed 2 bases and J 8 bases; nucleotides not matched to a gene: 9. The CDR3 loop reads CASSLGDRGVIEAFF. The CDR3 DNA sequence: TGTGCCAGCAGCTTAGGGGACAGGGGCGTCATCGAAGCTTTCTTT. Filled out from reference TRBV5-6 and TRBJ1-1, the complete variable domain reads DAGVTQSPTHLIKTRGQQVTLRCSPKSGHDTVSWYQQALGQGPQFIFQYYEEEERQRGNFPDRFSGHQFPNYSSELNVNALLLGDSALYLCASSLGDRGVIEAFFGQGTRLTVV.

V gene TRBV2 combines with J gene TRBJ1-2; D is uncertain. V was trimmed by 3 bases and J by 2 bases, leaving 7 bases between them. The CDR3 spans 13 residues. The germline CDR1 and CDR2 sequences are SNHLY and FYNNEI. The CDR3: CASSDAGNYGYTF. For the CDR3, the DNA is TGTGCCAGCAGTGACGCGGGGAACTATGGCTACACCTTC.

This rearrangement joins TRBV19 to TRBJ2-1; 7 bases match TRBD1. V trimming: 2 bases; J trimming: 6 bases; junction bases outside the gene matches: 7. The CDR3 is 15 residues long. Per the germline V gene, CDR1 is LNHDA and CDR2 is SQIVND (reference sequence). The CDR3 region is CASSIRDRVSNEQFF. DNA for the CDR3: TGTGCCAGTAGTATAAGAGACAGGGTTTCCAATGAGCAGTTCTTC.

The J gene is TRBJ2-1, the V gene TRBV5-1; D unclear. The CDR3 spans 11 residues. V was trimmed by 7 bases and J by 4 bases, leaving 6 bases between them. The germline V gene has CDR1 SGHRS and CDR2 YFSETQ. The DNA of the CDR3 is TGCGCCAGCGCTATATACAATGAGCAGTTCTTC. Translated, it gives CASAIYNEQFF. Drawing the rest from reference TRBV5-1 and TRBJ2-1, the complete variable domain is KAGVTQTPRYLIKTRGQQVTLSCSPISGHRSVSWYQQTPGQGLQFLFEYFSETQRNKGNFPGRFSGRQFSNSRSEMNVSTLELGDSALYLCASAIYNEQFFGPGTRLTVL.

This rearrangement joins TRBV7-9 to TRBJ1-1; possible D gene TRBD1, 6 bases. This CDR3 comprises 16 residues. Germline assignment: CDR1 SEHNR and CDR2 FQNEAQ (reference sequence). V shed 6 bases and J shed 0 bases, with 17 bases lying between them. This chain's CDR3 is CASSREGHNMNTEAFF. The CDR3 nucleotides read TGTGCCAGCAGTCGGGAGGGACACAACATGAACACTGAAGCTTTCTTT.

The table lists this clone with many counts. The J gene is TRBJ2-5, the V gene TRBV11-2; unclear D gene. V shed 3 bases and J shed 5 bases, with 13 bases lying between them. This CDR3 has 14 amino acids. CDR1 SGHAT and CDR2 FQNNGV come from the germline V gene. The CDR3 DNA reads TGTGCCAGCAGCTTGTTGACTCGAGAGGAGACCCAGTACTTC. Residues: CASSLLTREETQYF.

V usage is TRBV11-2 and J usage is TRBJ1-2; 7 nucleotides line up with TRBD1. The germline gives CDR1 SGHAT, CDR2 FQNNGV. This CDR3 has 15 residues. V shed 0 bases, J shed 8 bases, and the junction held 9 bases outside the gene matches. The CDR3 loop reads CASSLDLEGAGGYTF. The CDR3 DNA is TGTGCCAGCAGCTTAGATCTGGAGGGGGCAGGAGGCTACACCTTC.

The chain employs TRBV7-2 and TRBJ2-7; D is possibly TRBD1 (5 bases). The V and J ends lost 5 bases and 2 bases respectively, with 7 bases between them. The germline CDR1 and CDR2 sequences are SGHTA and FQGNSA. This CDR3 is 12 amino acids long. The chain's CDR3 is CASSEDTYEQYF. The CDR3 nucleotides are TGTGCCAGCAGCGAGGACACCTACGAGCAGTACTTC.

The chain couples TRBV30 to TRBJ2-7, with D possibly TRBD1 on 5 matching bases. Germline lookup yields CDR1 GTSNPN and CDR2 SVGIG (reference sequence). V shed 2 bases and J shed 3 bases, with 20 bases lying between them. The CDR3 has 16 residues. CDR3 nucleotide sequence: TGTGCCTGGAGTCCCCCCCGGACACGGCGAGACTACGAGCAGTACTTC. It encodes CAWSPPRTRRDYEQYF.

This rearrangement joins TRBV5-5 to TRBJ1-1, with D possibly being TRBD1 (5 bases). Deletions cut 2 bases from V and 4 bases from J, with 12 bases between. The CDR3 is 14 residues long. Germline V lookup: CDR1 SGHKS, CDR2 YYEKEE (reference sequence). The CDR3 protein is CASSFLGVGTEAFF. DNA of the CDR3: TGTGCCAGCAGCTTCTTAGGGGTGGGCACTGAAGCTTTCTTT.

The chain has TRBV5-8 and TRBJ2-7; 7 nucleotides line up with TRBD2. CDR1 is SGHTS and CDR2 is YDEGEE in the germline V gene. The CDR3 runs to 12 residues. J was trimmed by 7 bases and V by 4 bases; bases with no gene match: 5. CDR3 DNA: TGTGCCAGCAGCCCGGGGGAGGGAGAGCAGTACTTC. It is translated as CASSPGEGEQYF.

The chain uses TRBV29-1 and TRBJ1-2; weak D call: TRBD1 (5 bases). The CDR3 runs to 13 residues. V was clipped by 5 bases and J by 1 base, with 11 bases between them. Germline V gene data show CDR1 as SQVTM and CDR2 as ANQGSEA. The CDR3 coding sequence is TGCAGCGTTATGACAGTTAATAACTATGGCTACACCTTC. It translates to CSVMTVNNYGYTF.

This sequence joins TRBV5-1 and TRBJ2-1, with 12 positions matching TRBD1. Per the germline V gene, CDR1 is SGHRS and CDR2 is YFSETQ. V was clipped by 2 bases and J by 7 bases; unmatched bases: 4. This CDR3 is 15 amino acids long. The CDR3 region has the DNA TGCGCCAGCAGCTTTGGGACAGGGGGCTATAATGAGCAGTTCTTC. It is translated as CASSFGTGGYNEQFF.

This chain uses TRBV2 with TRBJ1-2; tentative D call: TRBD1 (5 bases). The CDR3 consists of 13 residues. Trimming left V 9 bases short and J 4 bases short, with 15 bases between. Germline CDR1 reads SNHLY; CDR2 reads FYNNEI. The CDR3 here is CASGLGGGYGYTF. CDR3 coding DNA: TGTGCCAGTGGCTTGGGGGGTGGCTATGGCTACACCTTC.

V gene TRBV30 combines with J gene TRBJ2-2, with D perhaps matching TRBD1 (5 bases). V was pared by 0 bases and J by 3 bases, with 11 bases between. Germline-derived CDR1 and CDR2 are GTSNPN and SVGIG (reference sequence). The CDR3 consists of 15 residues. In DNA form, the CDR3 reads TGTGCCTGGAGTGTAATCGAAGGGGACACCGGGGAGCTGTTTTTT. Its translation is CAWSVIEGDTGELFF.

The CDR3 region is CASSQESGSNDNEQFF. The CDR3 DNA sequence: TGTGCCAGCAGCCAAGAAAGCGGGTCGAACGACAATGAGCAGTTCTTC. This rearrangement joins TRBV4-2 to TRBJ2-1; maybe TRBD2 (6 bases). Germline assignment: CDR1 LGHNA and CDR2 YNFKEQ. The CDR3 is 16 residues long. Trimming shortened V by 0 bases and J by 5 bases, and 14 bases separated the two germline ends.

This rearrangement joins TRBV5-1 to TRBJ1-4, with a tentative D call TRBD1 (5 bases). V was clipped by 1 base and J by 0 bases, with 10 bases between them. Germline V lookup: CDR1 SGHRS, CDR2 YFSETQ. The CDR3 loop spans 16 amino acids. The CDR3 loop reads CASSLIATATNEKLFF. Written as DNA, the CDR3 is TGCGCCAGCAGCTTGATTGCGACAGCAACTAATGAAAAACTGTTTTTT.

Written as DNA, the CDR3 is TGCGCCAGCAGCCTTTTACCCCAGGGAGGTATTCAGCCCCAGCATTTT. It yields the protein CASSLLPQGGIQPQHF. This chain uses TRBV5-1 with TRBJ1-5, with D perhaps TRBD1 (5 bases). Looked up from germline, CDR1 is SGHRS and CDR2 is YFSETQ. The CDR3 extends over 16 amino acids. Trimming removed 4 bases from V and 6 bases from J, with 20 bases in between.

The CDR3: CASSFGRASGTQYF. In DNA, the CDR3 is TGTGCCAGCAGCTTTGGGCGGGCTTCGGGGACCCAGTACTTC. The gene calls are TRBV11-2 and TRBJ2-5, with D possibly being TRBD2 (5 bases). This CDR3 contains 14 residues. Trimming removed 3 bases at V and 7 bases at J, with 15 bases between. Germline loops: CDR1 SGHAT, CDR2 FQNNGV.

The chain couples TRBV7-9 to TRBJ2-4; D remains ambiguous. V was shortened by 2 bases and J by 0 bases, with 8 bases between the two germline ends. Germline V gene lookup returns CDR1 SEHNR and CDR2 FQNEAQ (reference sequence). The CDR3 totals 15 residues. The CDR3 sequence: CASSLSLPAKNIQYF. The CDR3 nucleotides are TGTGCCAGCAGCTTAAGCCTCCCAGCCAAAAACATTCAGTACTTC.

This clone was counted only a few times. CDR3 in DNA: TGCGCCAGCAGCCTCCAGGACAGGGGGGCCTATGGCTACGAGCAGTACTTC. Protein sequence: CASSLQDRGAYGYEQYF. The chain links TRBV4-1 to TRBJ2-7, with TRBD1 identical over 10 bases. Trimming took 4 bases from V and 3 from J; bases not matched to a gene: 12. The length of the CDR3 is 17 residues. Germline V gene data show CDR1 as MGHRA and CDR2 as YSYEKL.